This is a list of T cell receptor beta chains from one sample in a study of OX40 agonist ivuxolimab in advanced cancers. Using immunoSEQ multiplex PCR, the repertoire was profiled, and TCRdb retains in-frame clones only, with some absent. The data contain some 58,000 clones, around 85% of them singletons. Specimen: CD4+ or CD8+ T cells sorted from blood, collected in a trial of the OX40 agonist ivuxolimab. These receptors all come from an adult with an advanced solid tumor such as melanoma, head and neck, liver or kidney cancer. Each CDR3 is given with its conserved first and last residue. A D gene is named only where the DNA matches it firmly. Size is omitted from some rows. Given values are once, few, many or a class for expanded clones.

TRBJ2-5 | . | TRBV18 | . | CASSPARDETQYF | TGTGCCAGCTCACCAGCCAGGGACGAGACCCAGTACTTC
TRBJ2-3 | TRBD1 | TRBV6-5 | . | CASSYDRGDTDTQYF | TGTGCCAGCAGTTACGACAGGGGAGACACAGATACGCAGTATTTT
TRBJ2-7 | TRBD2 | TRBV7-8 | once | CASSSSGTSDEQYF | TGTGCCAGCAGCAGCTCCGGGACTAGCGACGAGCAGTACTTC
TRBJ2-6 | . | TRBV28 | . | CASSQNSGANVLTF | TGTGCCAGCAGCCAAAACTCTGGGGCCAACGTCCTGACTTTC
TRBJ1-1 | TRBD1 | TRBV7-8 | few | CASSPGTGMNTEAFF | TGTGCCAGCAGCCCCGGGACAGGAATGAACACTGAAGCTTTCTTT
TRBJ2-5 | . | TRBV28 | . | CASTPFPGRLQETQYF | TGTGCCAGCACCCCATTTCCTGGACGGCTCCAAGAGACCCAGTACTTC
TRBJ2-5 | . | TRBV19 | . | CASSIGGIGGQETQYF | TGTGCCAGTAGTATTGGGGGAATTGGTGGGCAAGAGACCCAGTACTTC
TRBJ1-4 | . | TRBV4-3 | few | CASSHAQGSVATNEKLFF | TGCGCCAGCAGCCACGCACAGGGATCGGTTGCAACTAATGAAAAACTGTTTTTT
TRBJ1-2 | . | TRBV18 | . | CASSPLGLPNDGYTF | TGTGCCAGCTCACCACTGGGGCTGCCAAATGATGGCTACACCTTC
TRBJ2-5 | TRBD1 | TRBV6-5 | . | CASSYPGQRETQYF | TGTGCCAGCAGTTACCCGGGACAGCGGGAGACCCAGTACTTC
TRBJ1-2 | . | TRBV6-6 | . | CASSHGPLGYTF | TGTGCCAGCAGTCACGGACCTTTAGGCTACACCTTC
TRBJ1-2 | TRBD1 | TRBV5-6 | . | CASSSLDRGRGYTF | TGTGCCAGCAGCTCACTAGACAGGGGGCGAGGCTACACCTTC
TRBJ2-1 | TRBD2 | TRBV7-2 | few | CASSRTSGTSYNEQFF | TGTGCCAGCAGCCGAACTAGCGGGACCTCCTACAATGAGCAGTTCTTC
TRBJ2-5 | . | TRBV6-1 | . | CASSPGEAAGTQYF | TGTGCCAGCAGTCCAGGGGAGGCGGCTGGGACCCAGTACTTC
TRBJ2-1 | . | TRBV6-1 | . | CASSSDWRNEQFF | TGTGCCAGCTCATCGGACTGGAGGAATGAGCAGTTCTTC
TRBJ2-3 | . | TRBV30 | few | CAWSRRVGGGAQYF | TGTGCCTGGAGTAGGCGGGTCGGGGGTGGTGCGCAGTATTTT
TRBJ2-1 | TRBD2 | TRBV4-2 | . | CASSQTASGRTNEQFF | TGTGCCAGCAGCCAAACCGCTAGCGGGAGGACAAATGAGCAGTTCTTC
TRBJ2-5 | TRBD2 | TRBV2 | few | CASSGGATSGRWETQYF | TGTGCCAGCAGTGGGGGGGCTACTAGCGGGAGGTGGGAGACCCAGTACTTC
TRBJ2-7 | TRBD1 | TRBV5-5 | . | CASSWDRGQEQYF | TGTGCCAGCAGCTGGGACAGGGGGCAAGAGCAGTACTTC
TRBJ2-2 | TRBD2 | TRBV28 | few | CASSGTSAYTGELFF | TGTGCCAGCAGCGGGACTAGCGCCTACACCGGGGAGCTGTTTTTT
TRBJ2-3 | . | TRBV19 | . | CASKDGGAGDTQYF | TGTGCCAGTAAGGATGGGGGCGCGGGAGATACGCAGTATTTT
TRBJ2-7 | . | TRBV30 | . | CAWTVSSYEQYF | TGTGCCTGGACAGTGAGCTCCTACGAGCAGTACTTC
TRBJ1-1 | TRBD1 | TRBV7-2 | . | CASSADRGATEAFF | TGTGCCAGCAGCGCGGACAGGGGGGCGACTGAAGCTTTCTTT
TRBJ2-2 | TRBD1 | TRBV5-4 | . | CASSLVDRDTGELFF | TGTGCCAGCAGCTTGGTGGACAGGGACACCGGGGAGCTGTTTTTT
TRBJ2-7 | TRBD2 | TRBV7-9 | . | CASSHPRGAGVVWEQYF | TGTGCCAGCAGCCACCCTCGTGGAGCGGGAGTAGTTTGGGAGCAGTACTTC
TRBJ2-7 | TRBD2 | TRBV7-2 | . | CASSSPRGSLDEQYF | TGTGCCAGCAGCTCCCCTCGCGGGAGTCTAGACGAGCAGTACTTC
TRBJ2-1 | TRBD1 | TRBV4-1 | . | CASSRGQNEQFF | TGCGCCAGCAGCCGGGGACAGAATGAGCAGTTCTTC
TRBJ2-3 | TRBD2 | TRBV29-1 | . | CSTPRAGGGTDTQYF | TGCAGCACCCCGCGGGCGGGAGGTGGCACAGATACGCAGTATTTT